A selection of T cell receptor beta chains follows, all from one sample in a study of cytomegalovirus exposure and HLA in healthy donors. TCRdb's table, derived via immunoSEQ multiplex PCR, lists solely in-frame clones and lacks some. Of just over 150,000 clones listed, about 80% are singletons. The source material was PBMCs. The receptors were gathered from a woman aged 45-65 years in good health and CMV-seropositive. CDR3s include the opening cysteine and the closing phenylalanine or tryptophan. A D gene is named only where the DNA matches it firmly. A clone size is listed for some rows: how often the clone was seen (once, few, many), or a class if it is expanded.

NA	TRBV30	TRBJ2-2	NA	CAWSASTPGELFF	TGTGCCTGGAGTGCCTCAACTCCCGGGGAGCTGTTTTTT
NA	TRBV10-3	TRBJ2-3	NA	CAISGTTATDTQYF	TGTGCCATCAGTGGGACTACCGCCACAGATACGCAGTATTTT
TRBD2	TRBV30	TRBJ2-1	NA	CAWSGGSGFYNEQFF	TGTGCCTGGAGTGGTGGTAGCGGGTTTTACAATGAGCAGTTCTTC
NA	TRBV2	TRBJ1-1	NA	CASTGTYTEAFF	TGTGCCAGCACTGGGACATACACTGAAGCTTTCTTT
TRBD1	TRBV2	TRBJ1-3	NA	CASSNTGGSGNTIYF	TGTGCCAGCAGCAATACAGGGGGCAGTGGAAACACCATATATTTT
NA	TRBV7-9	TRBJ2-7	NA	CASSPTLGGVTHEQYF	TGTGCCAGCAGCCCAACCCTAGGGGGGGTTACCCACGAGCAGTACTTC
TRBD1	TRBV28	TRBJ2-1	NA	CASSPQQGAPTSDEQFF	TGTGCCAGCAGTCCCCAACAGGGGGCGCCCACCTCCGATGAGCAGTTCTTC
NA	TRBV5-6	TRBJ2-2	NA	CASSLAYTGELFF	TGTGCCAGCAGCTTGGCCTACACCGGGGAGCTGTTTTTT
TRBD1	TRBV11-2	TRBJ2-4	NA	CASSPTSGTVNIQYF	TGTGCCAGCAGCCCCACATCCGGGACAGTAAACATTCAGTACTTC
TRBD2	TRBV19	TRBJ2-7	NA	CASRGLADSYEQYF	TGTGCCAGTAGGGGACTAGCTGACTCTTACGAGCAGTACTTC
NA	TRBV5-5	TRBJ1-3	NA	CASSWPGGNTIYF	TGTGCCAGCAGCTGGCCGGGAGGAAACACCATATATTTT
TRBD1	TRBV6-1	TRBJ2-7	NA	CASSKEQGPYEQYF	TGTGCCAGCAGTAAGGAACAGGGGCCCTACGAGCAGTACTTC
NA	TRBV9	TRBJ1-1	NA	CASSVGGGERDTEAFF	TGTGCCAGCAGCGTAGGGGGAGGGGAAAGGGACACTGAAGCTTTCTTT
NA	TRBV4-2	TRBJ1-2	NA	CASSPSTGIGYGYTF	TGTGCCAGCAGCCCGAGTACAGGGATTGGCTATGGCTACACCTTC
NA	TRBV4-1	TRBJ1-3	NA	CASSLQARSNSGNTIYF	TGCGCCAGCAGCCTCCAGGCCAGATCAAACTCTGGAAACACCATATATTTT
NA	TRBV7-8	TRBJ2-2	NA	CASSFSGVAAGELFF	TGTGCCAGCAGCTTTTCGGGAGTGGCCGCCGGGGAGCTGTTTTTT
TRBD2	TRBV4-2	TRBJ2-1	NA	CASSQLLTSGSYNEQFF	TGTGCCAGCAGCCAACTCTTAACTAGCGGGAGCTACAATGAGCAGTTCTTC
TRBD2	TRBV7-2	TRBJ2-3	few	CASTRTSGGVADTQYF	TGTGCCAGCACCCGGACTAGCGGGGGGGTCGCAGATACGCAGTATTTT
NA	TRBV2	TRBJ2-7	NA	CASRQDSGSYEQYF	TGTGCCAGCAGACAGGACAGTGGCTCCTACGAGCAGTACTTC
TRBD1	TRBV18	TRBJ1-2	NA	CASSPRDRRGYTF	TGTGCCAGCTCACCCCGGGACAGACGCGGCTACACCTTC
NA	TRBV7-8	TRBJ2-1	NA	CASSLRGHSYEQFF	TGTGCCAGCAGCTTAAGAGGACATTCTTATGAGCAGTTCTTC
TRBD1	TRBV5-1	TRBJ2-7	NA	CASSTDRGYEQYF	TGCGCCAGCAGCACGGACAGGGGGTACGAGCAGTACTTC
NA	TRBV5-1	TRBJ2-7	NA	CASSLVLGAGGVREQYF	TGCGCCAGCAGCTTGGTTTTGGGGGCAGGTGGGGTTCGCGAGCAGTACTTC
NA	TRBV7-2	TRBJ1-2	NA	CASSLVSYGYTF	TGTGCCAGCAGCTTAGTGTCTTATGGCTACACCTTC
TRBD2	TRBV28	TRBJ2-7	NA	CASSPGTRGFYEQYF	TGTGCCAGCAGTCCCGGGACTAGGGGATTCTACGAGCAGTACTTC
TRBD2	TRBV10-3	TRBJ2-3	NA	CATFSGPKGDTQYF	TGTGCCACCTTTAGCGGGCCAAAAGGGGATACGCAGTATTTT
NA	TRBV19	TRBJ2-6	NA	CASSMGQSGANVLTF	TGTGCCAGTAGTATGGGCCAGTCTGGGGCCAACGTCCTGACTTTC
NA	TRBV28	TRBJ1-1	NA	CASRPQQVVGEAFF	TGTGCCAGCAGACCCCAACAGGTGGTGGGTGAAGCTTTCTTT
TRBD1	TRBV25-1	TRBJ2-7	once	CASSPFGTGVKEQYF	TGTGCCAGCAGTCCCTTCGGGACAGGGGTTAAAGAGCAGTACTTC
TRBD2	TRBV19	TRBJ2-1	few	CASSIFSGANEQFF	TGTGCCAGTAGTATCTTTAGCGGGGCTAATGAGCAGTTCTTC
NA	TRBV9	TRBJ1-3	NA	CASSGRQARDTIYF	TGTGCCAGCAGCGGACGACAGGCTAGGGACACCATATATTTT
TRBD1	TRBV28	TRBJ2-5	NA	CASSSGQTKGETRYF	TGTGCCAGCAGCTCGGGACAGACCAAGGGCGAGACCCGGTACTTC
NA	TRBV6-6	TRBJ1-2	NA	CASSENRDGGYTF	TGTGCCAGCAGTGAGAACAGGGACGGGGGCTACACCTTC
NA	TRBV11-1	TRBJ2-5	few	CASSLQFPLKKETQYF	TGTGCCAGCAGCTTACAATTTCCACTGAAGAAAGAGACCCAGTACTTC
NA	TRBV4-1	TRBJ1-2	NA	CASSHQGRGYTF	TGCGCCAGCAGCCACCAGGGGAGAGGCTACACCTTC
NA	TRBV21-1	TRBJ2-3	NA	CASSKELTASDTQYF	TGTGCCAGCAGCAAAGAACTAACGGCTTCAGATACGCAGTATTTT
NA	TRBV5-8	TRBJ2-1	once	CASSRRGQGYEQFF	TGTGCCAGCAGCAGGAGGGGGCAGGGGTATGAGCAGTTCTTC
NA	TRBV4-3	TRBJ2-7	NA	CASSRYPGASSYEQYF	TGCGCCAGCAGCCGCTACCCAGGGGCATCTTCCTACGAGCAGTACTTC
TRBD1	TRBV4-1	TRBJ1-5	few	CASSQQTGLGQPQHF	TGCGCCAGCAGCCAACAGACAGGGCTAGGACAGCCCCAGCATTTT
TRBD2	TRBV6-1	TRBJ2-7	NA	CASRAGLAGEQYF	TGTGCCAGCAGGGCGGGACTAGCAGGCGAGCAGTACTTC
NA	TRBV18	TRBJ1-1	NA	CASSPRGGGAEAFF	TGTGCCAGCTCACCACGGGGTGGGGGGGCTGAAGCTTTCTTT
NA	TRBV2	TRBJ2-5	NA	CASSALGAGQETQYF	TGTGCCAGCAGTGCGTTAGGGGCCGGGCAAGAGACCCAGTACTTC
TRBD1	TRBV27	TRBJ1-1	many	CASNRQGPNTEAFF	TGTGCCAGCAACCGACAGGGGCCGAACACTGAAGCTTTCTTT
TRBD1	TRBV29-1	TRBJ1-1	NA	CSVVTGQNAEAFF	TGCAGCGTTGTGACGGGACAGAATGCTGAAGCTTTCTTT
TRBD2	TRBV4-3	TRBJ2-5	NA	CASSPGLVQPMYQETQYF	TGCGCCAGCAGCCCGGGACTAGTTCAACCAATGTACCAAGAGACCCAGTACTTC
TRBD2	TRBV5-6	TRBJ2-1	NA	CASLLAGGSYNEQFF	TGTGCCAGCCTCCTAGCGGGAGGTTCCTACAATGAGCAGTTCTTC
TRBD1	TRBV4-1	TRBJ1-5	NA	CASSRQGGTGEGQPQHF	TGCGCCAGCAGCCGGCAAGGGGGGACAGGGGAGGGTCAGCCCCAGCATTTT
NA	TRBV6-5	TRBJ1-2	NA	CASSYSQNNYGYTF	TGTGCCAGCAGTTACTCACAAAACAACTATGGCTACACCTTC
NA	TRBV10-3	TRBJ2-3	NA	CAISAEGTDTQYF	TGTGCCATCAGTGCGGAGGGCACAGATACGCAGTATTTT
TRBD1	TRBV29-1	TRBJ2-7	NA	CSVEGGPAGGYYEQYF	TGCAGCGTTGAAGGGGGTCCGGCAGGGGGATACTACGAGCAGTACTTC
NA	TRBV7-6	TRBJ1-2	NA	CASSLEAGEHYGYTF	TGTGCCAGCAGCTTAGAGGCAGGGGAACACTATGGCTACACCTTC
NA	TRBV10-3	TRBJ1-2	NA	CAISARDINGYTF	TGTGCCATCAGTGCCCGGGACATAAATGGCTACACCTTC
TRBD1	TRBV28	TRBJ2-7	NA	CASSPTGRYEQYF	TGTGCCAGCAGTCCGACAGGGCGGTACGAGCAGTACTTC
TRBD1	TRBV6-5	TRBJ2-5	once	CATRGTGQETQYF	TGTGCCACCAGAGGGACAGGCCAAGAGACCCAGTACTTC
NA	TRBV11-2	TRBJ1-3	NA	CASSSSEGWSGNTIYF	TGTGCCAGCAGTAGTTCCGAGGGATGGTCTGGAAACACCATATATTTT
TRBD1	TRBV7-9	TRBJ1-1	NA	CASSRRQGTNTEAFF	TGTGCCAGCAGCCGCCGACAGGGAACGAACACTGAAGCTTTCTTT
NA	TRBV9	TRBJ2-6	NA	CASSVDSLSGANVLTF	TGTGCCAGCAGCGTTGACAGCCTCTCTGGGGCCAACGTCCTGACTTTC